This T cell receptor beta chain was retrieved from a study of CD8 T cells in Susac syndrome. With random hexamers, reverse transcription was performed on about 0.5 to 1 ug of RNA. From the immunoSEQ multiplex PCR reads, TCRdb called clonotypes with MiXCR, one entry per CDR3 protein. In the table there are about 240,000 distinct CDR3 sequences, 96% of which are singletons. Germline-derived CDR1 and CDR2 are SGHNT and YYREEE (reference sequence). The V gene end was trimmed by 0 bases and the J gene end by 10 bases; junction bases not matched to a gene: 7. This CDR3 has 14 residues. The patients with Susac syndrome satisfied recently defined diagnostic criteria for either definite or probable disease.

Sequencing input: CD4+ T cells from PBMCs. This chain connects TRBV5-4 to TRBJ2-1; 7 bases match TRBD1. The TCR sequence derives from a human donor with Susac syndrome. The CDR3 DNA reads as TGTGCCAGCAGCTTGGGGAAGACAGGGTTGGAGCAGTTCTTC. Translation: CASSLGKTGLEQFF.